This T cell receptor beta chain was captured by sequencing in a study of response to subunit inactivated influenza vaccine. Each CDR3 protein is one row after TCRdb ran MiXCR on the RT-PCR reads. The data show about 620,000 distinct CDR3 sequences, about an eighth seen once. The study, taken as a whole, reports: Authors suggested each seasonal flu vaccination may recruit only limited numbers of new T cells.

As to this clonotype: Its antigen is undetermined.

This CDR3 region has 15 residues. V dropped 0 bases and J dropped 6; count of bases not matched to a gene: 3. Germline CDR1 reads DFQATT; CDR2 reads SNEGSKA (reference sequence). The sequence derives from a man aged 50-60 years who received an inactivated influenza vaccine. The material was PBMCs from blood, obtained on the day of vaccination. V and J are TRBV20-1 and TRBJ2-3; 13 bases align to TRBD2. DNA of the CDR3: TGCAGTGCTAGAGATTCGACTAGCGGGAGGGATACGCAGTATTTT. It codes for CSARDSTSGRDTQYF.